This TCR beta chain came from a study of T cells in Graves' hyperthyroidism and ophthalmopathy. The study, taken as a whole, reports: The model predicted ophthalmopathy a median around six months before onset. Within blood appeared most thyroid clonotypes that had expanded above 0.001.

This clonotype was detected many times. Its cognate antigen is unknown. Amplification of TCR beta CDR3 regions used RNA as the template. An initial round of RT-PCR targeting the TCR CDR3 relied on the HTBI primer set. TCRdb redid the calling of the multiplex PCR reads with MiXCR, one entry per CDR3 protein. The sample has around 370,000 distinct CDR3 sequences, 18% seen once. Based on clinical symptoms, serum thyroxine and TRAb, thyroid ultrasound and orbital computed tomography, diagnoses were reached. The PBMCs had their origin in 8.5 to 10 ml of fresh peripheral blood. The J segment lost 5 bases and the V segment lost 4 bases, leaving 5 bases of the junction unmatched. The CDR3 consists of 14 residues. The germline gives CDR1 MNHNS, CDR2 SASEGT.

This TCR came from a man between 18 and 35 years old with Graves' ophthalmopathy. The sample was blood. This chain links TRBV6-1 with TRBJ2-3, with 8 bases fitting TRBD2. CDR3 sequence: CASSVAGRRDTQYF. The CDR3 DNA is TGTGCCAGCAGTGTAGCGGGGAGGAGAGATACGCAGTATTTT.